This T cell receptor (beta chain) was recorded in a study of blood T cell repertoires in COVID-19. Assay: immunoSEQ multiplex PCR; the TCRdb copy retains only in-frame clones and omits some. The sample holds 200,000 to 250,000 clones, about 79% seen once. This clone was picked up a small number of times. The sample contains more than one DNA sequence encoding this CDR3. The CDR3 extends over 14 amino acids. From germline, CDR1 is MNHEY and CDR2 SMNVEV (reference sequence). V was shortened by 2 bases and J by 3 bases, with 9 bases between the two germline ends. V usage is TRBV27 and J usage is TRBJ2-3, with no clear D. Specimen: peripheral blood. This TCR was recovered from a middle-aged man with active or convalescent COVID-19. CDR3 residues: CASSLRTSTDTQYF. The CDR3 nucleotides read TGTGCCAGCAGTTTACGTACAAGTACAGATACGCAGTATTTT.